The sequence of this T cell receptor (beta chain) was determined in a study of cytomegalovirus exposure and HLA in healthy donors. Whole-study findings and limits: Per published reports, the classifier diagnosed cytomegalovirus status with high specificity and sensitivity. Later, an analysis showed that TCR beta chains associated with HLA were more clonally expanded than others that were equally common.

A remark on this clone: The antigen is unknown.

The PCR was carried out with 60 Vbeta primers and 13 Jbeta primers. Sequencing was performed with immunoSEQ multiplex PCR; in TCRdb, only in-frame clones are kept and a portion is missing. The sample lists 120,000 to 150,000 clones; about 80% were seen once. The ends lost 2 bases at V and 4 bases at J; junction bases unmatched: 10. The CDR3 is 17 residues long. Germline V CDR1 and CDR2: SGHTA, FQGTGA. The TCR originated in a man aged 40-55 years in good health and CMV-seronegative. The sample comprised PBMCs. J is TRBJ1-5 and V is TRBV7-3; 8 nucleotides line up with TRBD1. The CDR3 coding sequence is TGTGCCAGCAGCTTAGCATTCAGGACAGGGAGGAATCAGCCCCAGCATTTT. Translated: CASSLAFRTGRNQPQHF. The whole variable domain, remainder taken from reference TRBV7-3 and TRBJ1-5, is GAGVSQTPSNKVTEKGKYVELRCDPISGHTALYWYRQSLGQGPEFLIYFQGTGAADDSGLPNDRFFAVRPEGSVSTLKIQRTERGDSAVYLCASSLAFRTGRNQPQHFGDGTRLSIL.